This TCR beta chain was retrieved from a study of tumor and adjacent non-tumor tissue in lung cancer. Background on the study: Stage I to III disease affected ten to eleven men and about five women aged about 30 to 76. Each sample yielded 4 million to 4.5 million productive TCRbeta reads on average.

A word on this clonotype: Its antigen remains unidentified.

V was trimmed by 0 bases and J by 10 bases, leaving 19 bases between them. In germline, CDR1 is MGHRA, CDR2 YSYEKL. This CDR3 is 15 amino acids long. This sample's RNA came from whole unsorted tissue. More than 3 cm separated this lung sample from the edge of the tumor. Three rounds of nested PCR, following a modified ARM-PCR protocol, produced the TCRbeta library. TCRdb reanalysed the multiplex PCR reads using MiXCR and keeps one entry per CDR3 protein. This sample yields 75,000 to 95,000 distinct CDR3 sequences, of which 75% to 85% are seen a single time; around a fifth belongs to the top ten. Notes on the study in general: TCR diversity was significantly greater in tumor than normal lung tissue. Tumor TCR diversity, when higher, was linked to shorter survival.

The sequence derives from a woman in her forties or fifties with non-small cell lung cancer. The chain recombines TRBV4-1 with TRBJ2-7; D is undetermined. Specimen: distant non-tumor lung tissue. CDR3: CASSQEARPSYDQYF. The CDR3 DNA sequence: TGCGCCAGCAGCCAAGAGGCTCGGCCTTCATATGACCAGTACTTC.